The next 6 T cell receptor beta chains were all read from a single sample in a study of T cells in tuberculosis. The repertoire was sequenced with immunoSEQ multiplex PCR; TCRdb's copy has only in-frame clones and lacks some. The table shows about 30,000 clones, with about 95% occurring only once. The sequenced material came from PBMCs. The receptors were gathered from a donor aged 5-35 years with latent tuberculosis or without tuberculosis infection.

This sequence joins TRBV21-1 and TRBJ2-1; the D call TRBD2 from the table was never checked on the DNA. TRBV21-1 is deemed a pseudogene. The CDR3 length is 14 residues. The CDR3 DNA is TGTGCCAGAAAGGGGGGGGATATCCCCAATGAGCAGTTCTTC. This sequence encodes CARKGGDIPNEQFF.

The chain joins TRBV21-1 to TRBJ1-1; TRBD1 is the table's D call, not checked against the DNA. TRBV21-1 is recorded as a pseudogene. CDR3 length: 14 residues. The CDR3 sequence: CASRRGTMNTEAFF. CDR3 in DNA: TGTGCCAGCAGAAGGGGAACCATGAACACTGAAGCTTTCTTT.

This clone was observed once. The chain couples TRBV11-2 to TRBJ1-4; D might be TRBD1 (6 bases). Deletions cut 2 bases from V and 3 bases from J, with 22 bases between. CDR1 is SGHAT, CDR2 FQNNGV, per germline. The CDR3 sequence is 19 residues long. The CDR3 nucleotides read TGTGCCAGCAGCTTATGGGGGAGCGGACAGCTAGATTCTAATGAAAAACTGTTTTTT. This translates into CASSLWGSGQLDSNEKLFF. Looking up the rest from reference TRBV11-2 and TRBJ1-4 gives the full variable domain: EAGVAQSPRYKIIEKRQSVAFWCNPISGHATLYWYQQILGQGPKLLIQFQNNGVVDDSQLPKDRFSAERLKGVDSTLKIQPAKLEDSAVYLCASSLWGSGQLDSNEKLFFGSGTQLSVL.

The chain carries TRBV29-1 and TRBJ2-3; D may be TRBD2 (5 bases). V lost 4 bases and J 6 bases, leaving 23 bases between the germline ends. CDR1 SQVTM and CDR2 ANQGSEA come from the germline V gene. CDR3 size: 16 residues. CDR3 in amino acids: CSVVLLLAGSEDTQYF. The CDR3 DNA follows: TGCAGCGTTGTCCTTCTTTTGGCGGGTAGCGAGGATACGCAGTATTTT.

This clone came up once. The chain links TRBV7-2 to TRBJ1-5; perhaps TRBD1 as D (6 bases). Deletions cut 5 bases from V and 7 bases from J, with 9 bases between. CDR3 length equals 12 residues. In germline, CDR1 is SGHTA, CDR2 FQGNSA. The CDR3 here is CASSPRGQPQHF. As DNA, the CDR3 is TGTGCCAGCAGCCCCAGGGGACAGCCCCAGCATTTT.

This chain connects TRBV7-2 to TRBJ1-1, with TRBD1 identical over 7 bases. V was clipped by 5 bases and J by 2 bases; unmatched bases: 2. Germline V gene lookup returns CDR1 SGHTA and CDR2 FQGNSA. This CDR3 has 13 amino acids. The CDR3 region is CASSRQGNTEAFF. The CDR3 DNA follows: TGTGCCAGCAGCCGACAGGGAAACACTGAAGCTTTCTTT. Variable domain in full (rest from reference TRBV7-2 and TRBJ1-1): GAGVSQSPSNKVTEKGKDVELRCDPISGHTALYWYRQSLGQGLEFLIYFQGNSAPDKSGLPSDRFSAERTGGSVSTLTIQRTQQEDSAVYLCASSRQGNTEAFFGQGTRLTVV.